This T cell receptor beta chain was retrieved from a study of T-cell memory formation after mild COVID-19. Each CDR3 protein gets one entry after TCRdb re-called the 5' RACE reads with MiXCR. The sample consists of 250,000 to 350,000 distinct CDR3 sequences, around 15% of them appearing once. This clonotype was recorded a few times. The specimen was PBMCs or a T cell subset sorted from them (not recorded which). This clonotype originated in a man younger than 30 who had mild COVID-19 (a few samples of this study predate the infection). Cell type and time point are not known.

The DNA for the CDR3 is TGTGCCAGCAGCTTAGATTGGGGTCCTGAAGCTTTCTTT. Amino acids: CASSLDWGPEAFF. The rearrangement links TRBV7-9 to TRBJ1-1; unclear D gene. This CDR3 spans 13 amino acids. Germline CDR1 is SEHNR and CDR2 is FQNEAQ (reference sequence). V lost 1 base and J lost 6, with 9 bases in between.